This T cell receptor (beta chain) was sequenced in a study of a mutant IDH1 vaccine in newly diagnosed glioma. Measured with immunoSEQ multiplex PCR; TCRdb has only the in-frame clones, and not every one. The data show about 34,000 clones, roughly 89% seen once. The CDR3 runs 17 residues. V was shortened by 0 bases and J by 0 bases, with 15 bases between the two germline ends. In germline, CDR1 is SGHDT, CDR2 YYEEEE. On this clone: The antigen remains unidentified.

Time point here: week 47, end of study. Doses consisted of 300 ug of mutant IDH1 20-mer peptide each, paired with topical imiquimod. This receptor was taken from a woman aged 30 to 39 with glioma. Material: PBMCs, obtained from a glioma patient whose treatment included an IDH1 peptide vaccine. The rearrangement joins TRBV5-6 to TRBJ1-2; the D is unclear. CDR3 DNA sequence: TGTGCCAGCAGCTTGGCGCAGGAAATTTCCGCTAACTATGGCTACACCTTC. Translating gives CASSLAQEISANYGYTF.